Sequencing of this T cell receptor beta chain was carried out in a study of T cells in Graves' hyperthyroidism and ophthalmopathy. Study-level background: It was at initial diagnosis, before any treatment, that peripheral blood was collected.

The germline gives CDR1 MNHNS, CDR2 SASEGT. Trimming cost V 3 bases and J 0 bases, with 18 bases left between them. This CDR3 is built from 19 residues. At least ten counts were recorded for this clonotype. Its antigen is undetermined. Newly diagnosed hyperthyroidism patients aged 18 to 65 years had disease lasting under 2 months. Cells are PBMCs isolated from around 9.4 ml of fresh blood. RNA transcripts served as the template for amplifying TCR beta CDR3 regions. The HTBI primer set served for first-round RT-PCR of the TCR CDR3. TCRdb called the multiplex PCR reads again in MiXCR, with one record for every CDR3 protein. Altogether some 760,000 distinct CDR3 sequences are present, 13% to 15% being singletons, with the ten largest covering around 9.6%. The study, taken as a whole, reports: Blood also contained most expanded thyroid clonotypes above 0.001.

The chain has TRBV6-1 and TRBJ2-6; possibly TRBD1 for D (6 bases). The sample was blood. The source of this sequence is a woman aged 18 to 35 with Graves' hyperthyroidism. CDR3 in DNA: TGTGCCAGCAGTGACCTTGACAGGACAACAGGCTCTGGGGCCAACGTCCTGACTTTC. This gives the protein CASSDLDRTTGSGANVLTF.